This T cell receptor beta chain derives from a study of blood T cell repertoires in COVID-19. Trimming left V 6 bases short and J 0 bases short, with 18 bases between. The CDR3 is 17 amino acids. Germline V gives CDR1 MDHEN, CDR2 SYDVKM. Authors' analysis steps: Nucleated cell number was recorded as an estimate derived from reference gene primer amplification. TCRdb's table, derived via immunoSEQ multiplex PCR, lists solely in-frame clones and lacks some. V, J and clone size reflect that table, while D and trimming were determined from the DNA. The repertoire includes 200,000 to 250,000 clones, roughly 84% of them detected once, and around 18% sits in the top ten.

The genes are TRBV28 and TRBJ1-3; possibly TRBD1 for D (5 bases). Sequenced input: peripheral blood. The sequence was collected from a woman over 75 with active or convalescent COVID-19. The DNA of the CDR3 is TGTGCCAGCAGGCCCCATGGAGGGGCGAGCTCTGGAAACACCATATATTTT. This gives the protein CASRPHGGASSGNTIYF.